This TCR beta chain is drawn from a study of blood T cell repertoires in COVID-19. Whole-study context: T cells, B-cell-depleted T cells, or PBMCs provided the cDNA or gDNA that served as material.

Living in 25 or so US areas, the participants were between about 18 and 100 years of age. The method was immunoSEQ multiplex PCR; TCRdb's version includes in-frame clones alone and lacks a portion of them. The table has about 480,000 clones, 88% seen once. CDR1 SGHNT and CDR2 YENEEA come from the germline V gene. V lost 3 bases to trimming and J lost 4 bases, with 9 bases between them. This CDR3 has 13 residues. V usage is TRBV11-3 and J usage is TRBJ1-2, with D perhaps TRBD1 (5 bases). Sequencing was done on a sample of PBMCs or T cells enriched from blood (not recorded which). The sequence was collected from a woman between 40 and 55 years old who had recovered from COVID-19. CDR3 protein: CASSFNGGYGYTF. The CDR3 DNA sequence: TGTGCCAGCAGCTTTAACGGGGGCTATGGCTACACCTTC.